A selection of T cell receptor beta chains follows, all from one sample in a study of blood T cells in healthy people across ages. MiXCR, run by TCRdb on the 5' RACE reads, gives a single entry per CDR3 protein. The repertoire holds about 720,000 distinct CDR3 sequences, with about 20% as singletons. The sequencing input was blood. These receptor sequences come from a man in his 70s in good health. Each CDR3 is given with its conserved first and last residue. D genes are given only for firm matches. Not every row has a clone size; where given, it reads once, few, many or a size class.

TRBV5-1	.	TRBJ2-7	.	TGCGCCAGCAGCCAAGGATGGCAGGACCGCCACGAGCAGTACTTC	CASSQGWQDRHEQYF
TRBV13	few	TRBJ2-2	.	TGTGCCAGCAGCCCGCCCCCGCGAAATAACACCGGGGAGCTGTTTTTT	CASSPPPRNNTGELFF
TRBV6-2/TRBV6-3	.	TRBJ1-2	.	TGTGCCACCAAGGACGAGATCTATGGCTACACCTTC	CATKDEIYGYTF
TRBV6-5	.	TRBJ2-3	TRBD2	TGTGCCAGCAGTTACTCTGGGATTTCGGGAGGTGGGGCAGATACGCAGTATTTT	CASSYSGISGGGADTQYF
TRBV7-2	many	TRBJ2-3	.	TGTGCCAGCAGCACATATCGGGGGTCAGATACGCAGTATTTT	CASSTYRGSDTQYF
TRBV7-9	few	TRBJ2-5	.	TGTGCCAGCAGCTTAATCCTGGACCAAGAGACCCAGTACTTC	CASSLILDQETQYF
TRBV5-1	.	TRBJ1-1	.	TGCGCCAGCAGGCAGTCGGAGAACACTGAAGCTTTCTTT	CASRQSENTEAFF
TRBV7-9	few	TRBJ2-3	.	TGTGCCAGCAGACAAGTTTCCCTAGATACGCAGTATTTT	CASRQVSLDTQYF
TRBV6-5	.	TRBJ1-2	.	TGTGCCAGCAGTTACTCGACAATGGGGGGCAGAGGCTACACCTTC	CASSYSTMGGRGYTF
TRBV20-1	.	TRBJ1-1	.	TGCAGTGCTAGAGATACAACGAACACTGAAGCTTTCTTT	CSARDTTNTEAFF
TRBV5-1	.	TRBJ2-3	.	TGCGCCGGCAGCAATACAGCGAATCCTTCAGATACGCAGTATTTT	CAGSNTANPSDTQYF
TRBV6-6	.	TRBJ2-7	TRBD1	TGTGCCAGCAGTTACTCGTGGACAAGGACAGGGGGCTACGAGCCGTACTTC	CASSYSWTRTGGYEPYF
TRBV1	.	TRBJ2-5	.	TGCACCAGCAGCCATCACGATAGGGTGTTAGAGACCCAGTACTTC	CTSSHHDRVLETQYF
TRBV12-3/TRBV12-4	few	TRBJ1-1	.	TGTGCCAGCAGTGCGTACCCCGAAGTGGGCACTGAAGCTTTCTTT	CASSAYPEVGTEAFF
TRBV18	.	TRBJ1-2	.	TGTGCCAGCTCACAAGAGAACCTCTATGGCTACACCTTC	CASSQENLYGYTF
TRBV12-3/TRBV12-4	.	TRBJ2-1	.	TGTGCCAGCAGTTTTATCGCGGGGTACAATGAGCAGTTCTTC	CASSFIAGYNEQFF
TRBV7-2	few	TRBJ1-2	.	TGTGCCAGCAGCCGCACAGGGTACAGTGGCTACACCTTC	CASSRTGYSGYTF
TRBV7-8	.	TRBJ2-3	.	TGTGCCAGCAGCCCGACCGGGACGATGAAAACAGATACGCAGTATTTT	CASSPTGTMKTDTQYF
TRBV7-9	.	TRBJ1-1	.	TGTGCCAACAGCGTTAGTATTGGGACATCGAAAGCTTTCTTT	CANSVSIGTSKAFF
TRBV29-1	.	TRBJ2-5	TRBD1	TGCAGCGTAGCGGACAGGGGGCAAGAGACCCAGTACTTC	CSVADRGQETQYF
TRBV28	few	TRBJ2-7	TRBD1	TGTGCCAGCAGGGGACAGAATACCTACGAGCAGTACTTC	CASRGQNTYEQYF
TRBV10-3	.	TRBJ2-4	.	TGTGCCAGACAGGAAGCCAAAAACATTCAGTACTTC	CARQEAKNIQYF
TRBV7-3	few	TRBJ2-3	.	TGTGCCAGCAGCTTAACGTTAGCGTTTAGCACAGATACGCAGTATTTT	CASSLTLAFSTDTQYF
TRBV6-7	.	TRBJ2-3	TRBD2	TGTGCCAGCAGTCTTTGGACTAGCGGGAGGCCAGATACGCAGTATTTT	CASSLWTSGRPDTQYF
TRBV5-1	.	TRBJ2-3	TRBD2	TGCGCCAGCAGCTTCTGGACTAGCGGCACAGATACGCAGTATTTT	CASSFWTSGTDTQYF
TRBV7-6	.	TRBJ1-5	.	TGTGCCAGCAGCTCTATGGCCCCCGGTAACAATCAGCCCCAGCATTTT	CASSSMAPGNNQPQHF
TRBV12-3/TRBV12-4	many	TRBJ2-4	TRBD1	TGTGCCAGCAGCTCCCTGGCAGGGGGCGTTCGGGACATTCAGTACTTC	CASSSLAGGVRDIQYF
TRBV20-1	.	TRBJ2-3	.	TGCAGTGCTCTCCTAATCAGCACAGATACGCAGTATTTT	CSALLISTDTQYF
TRBV20-1	many	TRBJ2-3	TRBD1	TGCAGTGCTACCCGGGACAGTGCTAGCACAGATACGCAGTATTTT	CSATRDSASTDTQYF
TRBV12-3/TRBV12-4	many	TRBJ1-4	TRBD1	TGTGCCAGCAGTCCAACAGGGGGCCGGGAAAAACTGTTTTTT	CASSPTGGREKLFF
TRBV5-1	few	TRBJ2-5	.	TGCACCAGCAGCTATCAAATGACAGATGAGACCCAGTACTTC	CTSSYQMTDETQYF
TRBV12-3/TRBV12-4	few	TRBJ2-5	.	TGTGCCAGCAGTTATGACGGGGCTCAAGAGACCCAGTACTTC	CASSYDGAQETQYF
TRBV14	.	TRBJ2-7	TRBD1	TGTGCCAGCAGCGGACAGGCCGTAACATCGGGCGAGCAGTACTTC	CASSGQAVTSGEQYF